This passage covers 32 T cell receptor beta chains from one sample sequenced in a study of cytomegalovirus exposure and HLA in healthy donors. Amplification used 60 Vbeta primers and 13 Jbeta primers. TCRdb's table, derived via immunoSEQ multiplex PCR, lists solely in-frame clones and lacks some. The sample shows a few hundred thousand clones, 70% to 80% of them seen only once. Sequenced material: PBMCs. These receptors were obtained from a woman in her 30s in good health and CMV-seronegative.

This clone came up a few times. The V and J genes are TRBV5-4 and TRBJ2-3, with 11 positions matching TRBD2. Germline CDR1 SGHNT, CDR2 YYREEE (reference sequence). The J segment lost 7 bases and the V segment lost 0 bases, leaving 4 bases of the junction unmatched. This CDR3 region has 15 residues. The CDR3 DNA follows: TGTGCCAGCAGCTTGGGGCTAGCGGGAGGTTATACGCAGTATTTT. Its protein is CASSLGLAGGYTQYF.

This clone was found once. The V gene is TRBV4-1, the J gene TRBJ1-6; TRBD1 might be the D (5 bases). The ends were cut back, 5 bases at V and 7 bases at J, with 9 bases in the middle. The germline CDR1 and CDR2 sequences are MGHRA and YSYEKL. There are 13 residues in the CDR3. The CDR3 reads CASSSGGNSPLHF. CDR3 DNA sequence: TGCGCCAGCAGCTCCGGGGGGAATTCACCCCTCCACTTT.

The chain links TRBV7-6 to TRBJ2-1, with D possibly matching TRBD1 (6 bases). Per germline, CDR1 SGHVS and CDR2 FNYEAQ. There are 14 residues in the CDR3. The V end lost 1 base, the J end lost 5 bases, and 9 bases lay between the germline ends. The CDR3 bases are TGTGCCAGCAGCTTAGAGACAGGTAACAATGAGCAGTTCTTC. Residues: CASSLETGNNEQFF.

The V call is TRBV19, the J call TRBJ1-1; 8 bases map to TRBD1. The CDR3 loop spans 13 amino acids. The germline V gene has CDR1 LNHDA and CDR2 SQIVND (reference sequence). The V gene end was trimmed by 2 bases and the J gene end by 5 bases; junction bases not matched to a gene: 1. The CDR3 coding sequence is TGTGCCAGTAGTATAAACAGGGGGACTGAAGCTTTCTTT. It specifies CASSINRGTEAFF.

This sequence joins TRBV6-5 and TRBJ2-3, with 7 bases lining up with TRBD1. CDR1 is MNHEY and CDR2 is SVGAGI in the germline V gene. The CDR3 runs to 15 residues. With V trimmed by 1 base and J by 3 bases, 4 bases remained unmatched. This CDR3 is CASSYFRQGTDTQYF. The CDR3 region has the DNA TGTGCCAGCAGTTACTTCCGACAGGGAACAGATACGCAGTATTTT.

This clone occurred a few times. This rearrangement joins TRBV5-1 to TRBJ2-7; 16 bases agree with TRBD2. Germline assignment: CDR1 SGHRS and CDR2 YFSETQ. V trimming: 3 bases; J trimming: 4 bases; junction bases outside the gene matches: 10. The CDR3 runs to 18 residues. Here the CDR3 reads CASSSGLAGGPKVYEQYF. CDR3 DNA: TGCGCCAGCAGCTCGGGACTAGCGGGAGGGCCTAAGGTTTACGAGCAGTACTTC. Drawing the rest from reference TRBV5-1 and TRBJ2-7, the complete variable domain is KAGVTQTPRYLIKTRGQQVTLSCSPISGHRSVSWYQQTPGQGLQFLFEYFSETQRNKGNFPGRFSGRQFSNSRSEMNVSTLELGDSALYLCASSSGLAGGPKVYEQYFGPGTRLTVT.

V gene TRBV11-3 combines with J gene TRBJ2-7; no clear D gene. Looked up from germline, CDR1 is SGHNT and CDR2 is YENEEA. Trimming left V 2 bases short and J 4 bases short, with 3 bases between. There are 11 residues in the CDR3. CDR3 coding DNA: TGTGCCAGCAGCTTACAATACGAGCAGTACTTC. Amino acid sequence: CASSLQYEQYF. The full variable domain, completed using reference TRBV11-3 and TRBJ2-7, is EAGVVQSPRYKIIEKKQPVAFWCNPISGHNTLYWYLQNLGQGPELLIRYENEEAVDDSQLPKDRFSAERLKGVDSTLKIQPAELGDSAVYLCASSLQYEQYFGPGTRLTVT.

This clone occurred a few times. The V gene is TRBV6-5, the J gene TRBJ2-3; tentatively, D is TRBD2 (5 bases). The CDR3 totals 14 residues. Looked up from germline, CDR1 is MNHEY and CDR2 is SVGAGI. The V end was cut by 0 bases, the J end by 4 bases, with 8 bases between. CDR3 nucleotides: TGTGCCAGCAGTTACTCTACGGGGTCAGATACGCAGTATTTT. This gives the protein CASSYSTGSDTQYF.

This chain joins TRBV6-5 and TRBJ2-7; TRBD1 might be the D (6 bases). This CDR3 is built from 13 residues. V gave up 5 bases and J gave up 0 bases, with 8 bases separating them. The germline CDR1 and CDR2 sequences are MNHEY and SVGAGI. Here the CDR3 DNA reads TGTGCCAGCAGTCAGACAGGCTCCTACGAGCAGTACTTC. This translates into CASSQTGSYEQYF.

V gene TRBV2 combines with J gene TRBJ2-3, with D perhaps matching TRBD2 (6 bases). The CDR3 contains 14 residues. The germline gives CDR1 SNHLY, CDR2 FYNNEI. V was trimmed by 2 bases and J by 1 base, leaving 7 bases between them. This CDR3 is CASSETSRTDTQYF. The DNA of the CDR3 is TGTGCCAGCAGTGAAACTAGCCGCACAGATACGCAGTATTTT.

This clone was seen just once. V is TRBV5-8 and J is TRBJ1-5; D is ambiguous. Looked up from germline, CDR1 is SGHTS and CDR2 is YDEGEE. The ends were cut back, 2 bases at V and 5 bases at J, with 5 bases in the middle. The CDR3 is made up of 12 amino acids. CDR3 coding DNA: TGTGCCAGCAGCTTACAGTATCAGCCCCAGCATTTT. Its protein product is CASSLQYQPQHF. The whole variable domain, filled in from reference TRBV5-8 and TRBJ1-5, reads EAGVTQSPTHLIKTRGQQATLRCSPISGHTSVYWYQQALGLGLQFLLWYDEGEERNRGNFPPRFSGRQFPNYSSELNVNALELEDSALYLCASSLQYQPQHFGDGTRLSIL.

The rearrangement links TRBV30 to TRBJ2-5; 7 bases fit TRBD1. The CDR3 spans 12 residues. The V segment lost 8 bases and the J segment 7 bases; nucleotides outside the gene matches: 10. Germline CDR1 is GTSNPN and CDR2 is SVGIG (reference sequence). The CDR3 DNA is TGTGCCAGCCTTGAGGGGGCAGGGACCCAGTACTTC. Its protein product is CASLEGAGTQYF.

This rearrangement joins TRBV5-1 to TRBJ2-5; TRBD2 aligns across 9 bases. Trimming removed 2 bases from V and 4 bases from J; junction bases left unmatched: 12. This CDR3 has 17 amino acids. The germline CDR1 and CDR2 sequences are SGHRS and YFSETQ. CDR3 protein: CASSFGSGGGAGETQYF. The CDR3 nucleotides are TGCGCCAGCAGCTTTGGGAGTGGCGGGGGGGCAGGAGAGACCCAGTACTTC.

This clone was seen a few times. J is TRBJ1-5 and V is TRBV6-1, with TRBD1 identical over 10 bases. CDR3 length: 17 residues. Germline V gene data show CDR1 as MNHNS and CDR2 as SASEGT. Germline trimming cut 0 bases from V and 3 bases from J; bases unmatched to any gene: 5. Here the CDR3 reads CASSEARTGGYNQPQHF. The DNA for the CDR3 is TGTGCCAGCAGTGAAGCACGGACAGGGGGTTACAATCAGCCCCAGCATTTT.

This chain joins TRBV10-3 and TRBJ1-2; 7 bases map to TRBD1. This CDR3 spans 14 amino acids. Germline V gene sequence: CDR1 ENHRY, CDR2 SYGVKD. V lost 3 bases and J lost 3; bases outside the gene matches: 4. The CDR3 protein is CAISDFQGDYGYTF. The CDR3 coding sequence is TGTGCCATCAGTGATTTCCAGGGGGACTATGGCTACACCTTC.

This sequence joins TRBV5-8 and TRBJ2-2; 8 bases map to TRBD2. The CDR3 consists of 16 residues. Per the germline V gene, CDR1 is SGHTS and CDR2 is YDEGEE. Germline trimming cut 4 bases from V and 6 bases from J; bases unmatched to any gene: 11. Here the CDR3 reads CASSPPGREVSGELFF. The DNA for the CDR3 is TGTGCCAGCAGCCCCCCGGGGCGGGAGGTTTCCGGGGAGCTGTTTTTT. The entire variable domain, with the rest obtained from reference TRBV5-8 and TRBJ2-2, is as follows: EAGVTQSPTHLIKTRGQQATLRCSPISGHTSVYWYQQALGLGLQFLLWYDEGEERNRGNFPPRFSGRQFPNYSSELNVNALELEDSALYLCASSPPGREVSGELFFGEGSRLTVL.

The CDR3 loop reads CASSVAPGWEAGMDTEAFF. The CDR3 DNA reads TGTGCCAGCAGCGTAGCTCCGGGCTGGGAGGCGGGAATGGACACTGAAGCTTTCTTT. V gene TRBV9 combines with J gene TRBJ1-1; D is undetermined. The V gene lost 0 bases and the J gene lost 3 bases, with 24 bases spanning the gap. The germline gives CDR1 SGDLS, CDR2 YYNGEE. The CDR3 contains 19 residues.

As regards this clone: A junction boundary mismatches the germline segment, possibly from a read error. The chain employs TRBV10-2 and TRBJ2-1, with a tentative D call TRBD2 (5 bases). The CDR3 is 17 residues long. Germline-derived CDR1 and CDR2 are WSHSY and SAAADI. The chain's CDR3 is CVSSEFAGIYSYNEQFF. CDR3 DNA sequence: TGCGTCAGCAGTGAGTTTGCCGGGATTTACTCCTACAATGAGCAGTTCTTC.

The CDR3 loop is CAIAAGGTSYNEQFF. CDR3 DNA: TGTGCCATCGCAGCGGGGGGGACCTCCTACAATGAGCAGTTCTTC. V gene TRBV10-3 combines with J gene TRBJ2-1, with 10 bases matching TRBD2. J lost 0 bases, V lost 8 bases, and 4 bases had no gene match. The CDR3 has 15 amino acids. Germline CDR1 and CDR2: ENHRY and SYGVKD.

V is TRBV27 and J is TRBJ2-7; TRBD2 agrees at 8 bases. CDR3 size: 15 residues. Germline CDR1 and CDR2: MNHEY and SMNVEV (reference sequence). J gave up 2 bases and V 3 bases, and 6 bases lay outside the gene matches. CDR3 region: CASSLGGGIAYEQYF. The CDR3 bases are TGTGCCAGCAGTTTGGGCGGGGGGATTGCCTACGAGCAGTACTTC.

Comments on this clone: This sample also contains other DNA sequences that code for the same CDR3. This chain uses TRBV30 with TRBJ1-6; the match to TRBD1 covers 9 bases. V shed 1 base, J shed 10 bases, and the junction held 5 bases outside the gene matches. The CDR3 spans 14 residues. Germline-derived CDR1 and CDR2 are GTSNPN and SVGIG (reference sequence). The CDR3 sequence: CAWSAGQGSSPLHF. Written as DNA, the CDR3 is TGTGCCTGGAGTGCAGGACAGGGGTCATCACCCCTCCACTTT.

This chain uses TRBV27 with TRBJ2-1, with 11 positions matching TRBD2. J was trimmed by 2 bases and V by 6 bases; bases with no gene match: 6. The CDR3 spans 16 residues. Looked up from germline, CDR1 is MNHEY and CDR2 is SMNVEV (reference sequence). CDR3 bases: TGTGCCAGCAGCGATGGGACTAGCGGAACCTACAATGAGCAGTTCTTC. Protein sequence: CASSDGTSGTYNEQFF.

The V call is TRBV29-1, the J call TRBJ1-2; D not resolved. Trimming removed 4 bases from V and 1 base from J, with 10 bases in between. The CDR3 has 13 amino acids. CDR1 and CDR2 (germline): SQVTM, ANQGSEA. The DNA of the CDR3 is TGCAGCGTTGGAGGGTTTGATAACTATGGCTACACCTTC. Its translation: CSVGGFDNYGYTF.

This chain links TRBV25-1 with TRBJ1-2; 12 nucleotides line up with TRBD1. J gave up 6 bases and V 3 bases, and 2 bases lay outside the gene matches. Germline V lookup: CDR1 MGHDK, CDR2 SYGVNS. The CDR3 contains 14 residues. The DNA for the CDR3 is TGTGCCAGCAGTGAGGGACAGGGGGCGGATGGCTACACCTTC. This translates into CASSEGQGADGYTF.

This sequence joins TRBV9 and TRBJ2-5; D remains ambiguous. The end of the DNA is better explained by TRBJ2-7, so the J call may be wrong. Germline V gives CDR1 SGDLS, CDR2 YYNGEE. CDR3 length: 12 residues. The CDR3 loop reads CASSGLGYEQYF. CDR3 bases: TGTGCCAGCAGCGGACTCGGCTACGAGCAGTACTTC.

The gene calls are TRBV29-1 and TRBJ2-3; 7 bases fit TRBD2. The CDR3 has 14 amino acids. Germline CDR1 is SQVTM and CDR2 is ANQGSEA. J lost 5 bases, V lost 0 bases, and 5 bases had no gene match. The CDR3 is CSVEDRASGDTQYF. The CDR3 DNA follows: TGCAGCGTTGAAGATAGGGCTAGCGGAGATACGCAGTATTTT.

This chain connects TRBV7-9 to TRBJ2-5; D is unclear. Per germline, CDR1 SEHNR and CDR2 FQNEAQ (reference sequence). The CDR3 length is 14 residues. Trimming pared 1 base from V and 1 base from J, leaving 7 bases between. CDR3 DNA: TGTGCCAGCAGCTTAGGAGACTTCCAAGAGACCCAGTACTTC. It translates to CASSLGDFQETQYF. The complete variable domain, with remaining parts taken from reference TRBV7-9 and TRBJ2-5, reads DTGVSQNPRHKITKRGQNVTFRCDPISEHNRLYWYRQTLGQGPEFLTYFQNEAQLEKSRLLSDRFSAERPKGSFSTLEIQRTEQGDSAMYLCASSLGDFQETQYFGPGTRLLVL.

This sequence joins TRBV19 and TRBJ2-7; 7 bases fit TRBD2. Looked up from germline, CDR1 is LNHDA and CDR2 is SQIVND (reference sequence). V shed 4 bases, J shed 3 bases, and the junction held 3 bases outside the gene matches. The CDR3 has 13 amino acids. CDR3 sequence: CASSTGGGYEQYF. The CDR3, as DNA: TGTGCCAGTAGTACGGGGGGAGGCTACGAGCAGTACTTC.

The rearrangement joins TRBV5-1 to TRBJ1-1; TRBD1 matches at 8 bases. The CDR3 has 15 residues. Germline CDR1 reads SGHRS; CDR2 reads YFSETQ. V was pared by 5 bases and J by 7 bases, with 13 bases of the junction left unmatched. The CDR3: CASSYSGTGRSEAFF. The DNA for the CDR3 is TGCGCCAGCAGTTACTCCGGGACAGGCAGAAGTGAAGCTTTCTTT. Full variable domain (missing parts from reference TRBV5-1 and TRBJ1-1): KAGVTQTPRYLIKTRGQQVTLSCSPISGHRSVSWYQQTPGQGLQFLFEYFSETQRNKGNFPGRFSGRQFSNSRSEMNVSTLELGDSALYLCASSYSGTGRSEAFFGQGTRLTVV.

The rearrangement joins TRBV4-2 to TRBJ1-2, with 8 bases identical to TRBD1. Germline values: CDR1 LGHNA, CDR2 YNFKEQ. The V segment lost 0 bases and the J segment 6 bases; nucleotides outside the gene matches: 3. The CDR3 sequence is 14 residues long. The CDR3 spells CASSQDRTGNGYTF. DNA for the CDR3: TGTGCCAGCAGCCAAGATCGGACAGGGAATGGCTACACCTTC.

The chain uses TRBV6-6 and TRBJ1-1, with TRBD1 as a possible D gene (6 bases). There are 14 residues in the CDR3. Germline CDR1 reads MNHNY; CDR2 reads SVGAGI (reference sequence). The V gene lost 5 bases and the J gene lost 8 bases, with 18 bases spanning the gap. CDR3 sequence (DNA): TGTGCCAGCAGTCAACTCTCAAACGACAGGGAAGCTTTCTTT. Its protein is CASSQLSNDREAFF.

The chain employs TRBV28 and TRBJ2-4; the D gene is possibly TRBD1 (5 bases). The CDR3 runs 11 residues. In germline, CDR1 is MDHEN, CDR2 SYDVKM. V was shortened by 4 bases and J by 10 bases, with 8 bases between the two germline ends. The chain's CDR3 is CASSSPGIQYF. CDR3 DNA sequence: TGTGCCAGCAGTTCCCCAGGGATTCAGTACTTC.